This T cell receptor beta chain was identified during a study of blood T cell repertoires in COVID-19. Overall study: Sites across the United States, Italy and Spain contributed samples from acute and convalescent COVID-19. T cells, B-cell-depleted T cells, or PBMCs supplied cDNA or gDNA.

CDR3 length equals 17 residues. J gave up 0 bases and V 4 bases, and 8 bases lay outside the gene matches. Germline V lookup: CDR1 KGHSH, CDR2 LQKENI. As originally analysed: Cell counts per sample came from amplifying reference gene primers. Method: immunoSEQ multiplex PCR; TCRdb's copy keeps in-frame clones and lacks some. D and trimming come from the DNA, and the V and J calls and clone size come from that table. There are about 190,000 clones in the sample; over 75% occur only once, and around 6.6% lies in the top ten. The sample comprised peripheral blood. The TCR comes from a woman aged 40 to 49 who had recovered from COVID-19. V gene TRBV18 combines with J gene TRBJ1-1; 10 nucleotides line up with TRBD1. The CDR3 spells CASSLTGGGRMNTEAFF. The CDR3 DNA follows: TGTGCCAGCTCACTGACAGGGGGCGGAAGGATGAACACTGAAGCTTTCTTT.